The T cell receptor (beta chain) described here comes from a study of shared clonotypes between healthy human individuals (TCRdb year 2020). Broadly, across the study: Three men and two women, aged 18 to 49 years, made up the cohort. Each donor's leukapheresis produced roughly between roughly 0.94 and 9.5 billion PBMCs. Different laboratories and diverse techniques were used to prepare libraries and sequence TCR repertoires, to increase sequencing depth and limit assay-specific biases. Per donor, three plates each were used for CD4 naive and CD4 memory, two for CD8 naive, and one for CD8 memory. The study deeply sequenced blood TCR repertoires of several healthy adults to estimate repertoire size and the extent of clonotype sharing between individuals.

Compared with germline, V lacks 0 bases and J lacks 4 bases; bases without a gene match: 10. The CDR3 has 17 amino acids, counting the end cysteine and phenylalanine. Kept here is only the CDR3 DNA, which spans 51 bases and is read in frame from base 1. Taken from the germline V gene (reference sequence), the CDR1 and CDR2 loops are SGHNT and YYREEE. TCR CDR3 regions were amplified from genomic DNA by multiplex PCR using the deep immunoSEQ assay. Extracted genomic DNA from each cell subset was spread evenly across all wells of several immunoSEQ 96-well plates, with each plate serving as a replicate. For sorted subsets, roughly 200 ng of genomic DNA, equivalent to some 30,000 T cell genomes, went into each replicate PCR. Purified libraries were quantified with a Qubit 3.0 fluorometer, sized on a Bioanalyzer 2100, and re-quantified with the KAPA Library Quantification kit. A separate single-read 150-cycle Illumina NextSeq 550 flow cell was used to sequence each immunoSEQ 96-well plate. Processing in the source paper ran as follows. Because the immunoSEQ output included only junctional sequences and no quality scores, the filtering could not be the same as the filtering used for full-length reads. To assign V/J genes and CDR3, sequences were annotated against IMGT germline references using PyIR, a Python wrapper for IgBLAST v1.9. Any read was removed if the V/J assignment was weak (E-value above 1e-6), the CDR3 was missing, or the read contained stop codons, out-of-frame junctions, or ambiguous translated residues. A V3J clonotype was defined by an identical inferred V gene, J gene, and CDR3 amino acid sequence. To compute the percentage overlap between repertoires, the number of shared unique clonotypes was divided by the size of the smaller repertoire. Repertoire richness was assessed with RTK rarefaction, the Chao1 estimator, and Recon v2.1 estimates of unobserved clonotypes. Generation probabilities were computed with OLGA for all TCRbeta clonotypes obtained by the gDNA method from a handful of donors. Entries here come from immuneACCESS through TCRdb and include only in-frame sequences with V and J called. Some clones fail to appear in such tables; in the studies checked, an unresolved V gene covers under half of the shortfall, and the cause of the remainder is unknown. V and J calls and clone size are as listed in that table; D and trimming were resolved from the DNA. The sample yields roughly 2,500,000 clones; over 85% were counted once. The top ten clones comprise 0.36% of the sample.

Donors were healthy HIV-negative adults with no recently reported acute infections or vaccinations. All donors were Caucasian adults living in Nashville, Tennessee, USA. CD4+ T cells were enriched by magnetic negative selection; naive cells were then positively selected on CD45RA, and the negative fraction formed the memory subset. Blood was obtained by leukapheresis, after which PBMCs were separated by Ficoll-Histopaque density gradient centrifugation and cryopreserved in liquid nitrogen vapor phase. Analytical flow cytometry was used to check the purity and quantity of each magnetically sorted T cell population. From each sorted fraction, genomic DNA was isolated and quantified by UV absorbance on a Nanodrop 2000c. What the authors observed across the whole study: Pairwise subsampling indicated that sequencing depth was expected to affect the degree of clonotype sharing among donors. Estimated clonotype richness was generally larger for naive than for memory subsets. Higher generation probabilities were observed for clonotypes shared by all four sorted-subset donors than for non-shared clonotypes. Only blood was sampled, and tissue TCR repertoires likely differ from those in blood. Because the study included only a small number of donors, the genetic and exposure-history diversity represented was limited. When a handful of donors were compared, the shared fraction of clonotypes was 5% to 6.5% for naive CD4, 3.5% for naive CD8, 2.3% for memory CD4, and under 0.5% for memory CD8. Rarefaction of sorted-subset datasets indicated incomplete sequencing despite the large sequencing depth.

A word on this clone: The target of this receptor is not known. It has no much larger one-base neighbor in the sample; base qualities were not kept.

The V gene is TRBV5-4 and the J gene is TRBJ2-7; TRBD2 agrees with 10 junctional bases. This clonotype was sampled from a young man in good health. Some clones in this sample may be carry-over from other donors' samples. The sequencing input was naive CD4+ T cells from PBMCs. Sample cell subset or site, as interpreted from the label and publication: CD45RA+ positively selected. The nucleotide sequence reads as follows: TGTGCCAGCAGCTTGGCCATGGGAGCGGGAGGGCCGTACGAGCAGTACTTC. It specifies CASSLAMGAGGPYEQYF. Supplemented by the reference TRBV5-4 and TRBJ2-7 proteins around the CDR3, the complete variable domain is ETGVTQSPTHLIKTRGQQVTLRCSSQSGHNTVSWYQQALGQGPQFIFQYYREEENGRGNFPPRFSGLQFPNYSSELNVNALELDDSALYLCASSLAMGAGGPYEQYFGPGTRLTVT.